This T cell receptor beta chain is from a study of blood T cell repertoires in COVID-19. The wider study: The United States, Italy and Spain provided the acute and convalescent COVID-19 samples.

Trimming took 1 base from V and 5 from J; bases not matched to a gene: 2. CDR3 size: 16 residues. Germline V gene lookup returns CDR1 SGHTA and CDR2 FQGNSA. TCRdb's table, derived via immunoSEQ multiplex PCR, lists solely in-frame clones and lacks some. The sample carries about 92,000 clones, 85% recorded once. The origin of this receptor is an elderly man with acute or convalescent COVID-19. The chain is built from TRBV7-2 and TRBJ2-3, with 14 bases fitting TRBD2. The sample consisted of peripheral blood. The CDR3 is CASSLVGTSGRDTQYF. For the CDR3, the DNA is TGTGCCAGCAGCTTAGTTGGGACTAGCGGGAGAGATACGCAGTATTTT.